A single sample is the source of the 18 T cell receptor beta chains below, sequenced in a study of metastatic and nonmetastatic thyroid tumors. From the PCR reads, TCRdb re-called clones with MiXCR. The sample holds roughly 38,000 clones, approximately 19% seen once. All patients were treatment-naive before thyroid surgery. The sequencing sample was made of blood. These TCRs come from a female donor with papillary thyroid cancer or a benign thyroid nodule (not recorded which). Some clones in this sample may be carry-over from other donors' samples.

This clone was counted ten times or more. The V call is TRBV19, the J call TRBJ2-1, with D unresolved. CDR1 and CDR2 (germline): LNHDA, SQIVND (reference sequence). Trimming stripped 8 bases from V and 6 bases from J, with 11 bases between. The CDR3 contains 12 residues. In nucleotides, the CDR3 is TGTGCCAGTGCTAAGACCCGCAATGAGCAGTTCTTC. Protein: CASAKTRNEQFF.

The rearrangement uses TRBV30 and TRBJ2-7; 8 positions match TRBD2. Germline CDR1 GTSNPN, CDR2 SVGIG (reference sequence). This CDR3 region has 14 residues. The CDR3: CACTPRAGAYEQYF. The CDR3 DNA reads as TGTGCTTGTACCCCTCGAGCGGGAGCTTACGAGCAGTACTTC.

The table lists this clone with many counts. CDR3 sequence reads: CASSRNRALGTEAFF. CDR3 sequence (DNA): TGTGCCAGCAGCCGTAACAGGGCCCTCGGCACTGAAGCTTTCTTT. This chain joins TRBV5-4 and TRBJ1-1; the D gene is possibly TRBD1 (6 bases). V was clipped by 4 bases and J by 4 bases, with 17 bases between them. The germline CDR1 and CDR2 sequences are SGHNT and YYREEE (reference sequence). CDR3 length equals 15 residues.

The chain has TRBV20-1 and TRBJ1-1; D unresolved. The CDR3 has 15 amino acids. V lost 5 bases, J lost 9 bases, and 25 bases lay in between. Germline values: CDR1 DFQATT, CDR2 SNEGSKA (reference sequence). CDR3 region: CSAGVVSLGPSQAFF. The DNA for the CDR3 is TGCAGTGCTGGCGTTGTAAGCTTAGGTCCCTCTCAAGCTTTCTTT.

This clone turned up a few times. The chain carries TRBV20-1 and TRBJ2-7, with TRBD2 identical over 13 bases. V lost 0 bases to trimming and J lost 12 bases; unmatched junction nucleotides: 5. Germline loops: CDR1 DFQATT, CDR2 SNEGSKA (reference sequence). The CDR3 totals 13 residues. Written as DNA, the CDR3 is TGCAGTGCTAGAGAAACTAGCGGGAGGGTTCCGTACTTC. Its translation is CSARETSGRVPYF.

The table lists this clone with many counts. The J gene is TRBJ2-1, the V gene TRBV3-1, with 8 nucleotides matching TRBD2. Unmatched junction bases numbered 3, after V lost 4 bases and J lost 7 bases. Per germline, CDR1 LGHDT and CDR2 YNNKEL (reference sequence). The CDR3 spans 13 residues. CDR3 region: CASSPRGRNEQFF. The CDR3 coding sequence is TGTGCCAGCAGCCCCCGCGGGAGGAATGAGCAGTTCTTC.

This clone rates as medium-sized. J is TRBJ2-7 and V is TRBV11-3; 7 bases agree with TRBD1. The ends lost 6 bases at V and 3 bases at J; junction bases unmatched: 8. The CDR3 consists of 14 residues. Per germline, CDR1 SGHNT and CDR2 YENEEA. The CDR3 reads CASSLEQGDYEQYF. CDR3 nucleotides: TGTGCCAGCAGTTTGGAGCAGGGGGACTACGAGCAGTACTTC.

The chain has TRBV11-1 and TRBJ1-6; D is ambiguous. Deletions cut 2 bases from V and 5 bases from J, with 13 bases between. In germline, CDR1 is SGHAT, CDR2 FQDESV (reference sequence). The CDR3 spans 16 residues. The CDR3 region has the DNA TGTGCCAGCAGCTTATTTCCCCCAGGACATAATTCACCCCTCCACTTT. Its protein is CASSLFPPGHNSPLHF.

This clone was counted between two and nine times. The chain recombines TRBV6-5 with TRBJ1-2; 7 nucleotides match TRBD1. This CDR3 is built from 15 residues. Germline values: CDR1 MNHEY, CDR2 SVGAGI. With V trimmed by 4 bases and J by 1 base, 6 bases remained unmatched. CDR3 region: CASSSLGQVNYGYTF. The CDR3 nucleotides read TGTGCCAGCAGTTCCCTCGGACAGGTTAACTATGGCTACACCTTC.

As regards this clone: A much larger clone sits a single nucleotide away, making a read error possible. The identical CDR3 is also encoded by other nucleotide sequences in the sample. This chain joins TRBV7-6 and TRBJ2-1; the D is unclear. This CDR3 is 16 amino acids long. Trimming took 1 base from V and 4 from J, leaving 14 bases between them. The germline gives CDR1 SGHVS, CDR2 FNYEAQ. The CDR3 sequence is CASSLGTSTIYNEQFF. The CDR3 DNA reads TGTGCCAGCAGCTTAGGTACATCCACTATTTACAATGAGCAGTTCTTC.

This clone was found a few times. This sequence joins TRBV6-1 and TRBJ2-7; D gene unclear. The CDR3 runs 12 residues. In germline, CDR1 is MNHNS, CDR2 SASEGT. V was cut by 6 bases and J by 1 base, with 7 bases left in between. The CDR3 nucleotides are TGTGCCAGCAGAGTACTATCCTACGAGCAGTACTTC. The encoded protein is CASRVLSYEQYF.

This clone is medium-sized in the sample. The chain carries TRBV20-1 and TRBJ1-1; D perhaps matches TRBD1 (5 bases). Germline V CDR1 and CDR2: DFQATT, SNEGSKA (reference sequence). The length of the CDR3 is 12 residues. With 3 bases removed from V and 3 bases from J, the gap between germline ends came to 8 bases. This CDR3 reads CSARSRDTEAFF. The CDR3 DNA follows: TGCAGTGCTAGGAGCAGGGACACTGAAGCTTTCTTT.

This clone was counted at least ten times. The chain is built from TRBV7-9 and TRBJ2-1, with D maybe TRBD2 (6 bases). V was pared by 0 bases and J by 5 bases, with 11 bases between. The CDR3 totals 15 residues. Looked up from germline, CDR1 is SEHNR and CDR2 is FQNEAQ (reference sequence). Written as DNA, the CDR3 is TGTGCCAGCAGCTTAGCTCTGACTAGAAACAATGAGCAGTTCTTC. Residues: CASSLALTRNNEQFF.

Only a few counts were recorded for this clone. This chain joins TRBV5-1 and TRBJ1-2; D remains ambiguous. The CDR3 has 14 amino acids. The ends were cut back, 1 base at V and 3 bases at J, with 10 bases in the middle. Germline loops: CDR1 SGHRS, CDR2 YFSETQ. The CDR3 protein is CASSLFGEDYGYTF. The CDR3 DNA reads as TGCGCCAGCAGCTTGTTCGGAGAGGACTATGGCTACACCTTC.

This clone was counted ten times or more. The rearrangement uses TRBV11-3 and TRBJ2-1, with 7 nucleotides matching TRBD1. The V gene end was trimmed by 5 bases and the J gene end by 6 bases; junction bases not matched to a gene: 10. This CDR3 is 15 amino acids long. Germline values: CDR1 SGHNT, CDR2 YENEEA. The CDR3 nucleotides are TGTGCCAGCAGCCCAGAGGACAGGCTGGGCAATGAGCAGTTCTTC. It translates to CASSPEDRLGNEQFF.

For this clone: One end of the junction does not line up with germline, which may come from a read error. The rearrangement joins TRBV6-1 to TRBJ2-2, with D possibly matching TRBD1 (6 bases). This CDR3 region has 17 residues. The germline CDR1 and CDR2 sequences are MNHNS and SASEGT. DNA of the CDR3: TGTGCCAGCAGCCTACTTGTGACAGGTGTGGACACCGGGGAGCTGTTCTTT. It codes for CASSLLVTGVDTGELFF.

This clone has ten or more counts. This chain connects TRBV29-1 to TRBJ1-2; a weak D match, TRBD1 (5 bases). V lost 4 bases and J 7 bases, leaving 16 bases between the germline ends. The germline V gene encodes CDR1 SQVTM and CDR2 ANQGSEA. The CDR3 contains 13 residues. CDR3 sequence: CSVGDSTAGGYTF. The CDR3 DNA reads TGCAGCGTTGGAGACTCGACAGCGGGTGGCTACACCTTC.

The rearrangement joins TRBV7-2 to TRBJ2-2, with D maybe TRBD1 (5 bases). Trimming took 4 bases from V and 7 from J, leaving 13 bases between them. This CDR3 comprises 14 residues. In germline, CDR1 is SGHTA, CDR2 FQGNSA. CDR3 sequence: CASSSTVLYGELFF. In DNA form, the CDR3 reads TGTGCCAGCAGCTCGACAGTACTCTACGGGGAGCTGTTTTTT.